The TCR beta chain described here comes from a study of cytomegalovirus exposure and HLA in healthy donors. Study-level findings and limits: Highest at DRB1 and lowest at HLA-C, TCR association rates differed among HLA loci in a later analysis. The authors enumerated 180 or so TCR beta chains as linked to cytomegalovirus.

The PCR used 60 Vbeta and 13 Jbeta primers. Profiling relied on immunoSEQ multiplex PCR, and the TCRdb table lists in-frame clones only, not all of them. Here the sample spans about 80,000 clones, approximately 67% being singletons. This CDR3 region has 12 residues. Germline V lookup: CDR1 SEHNR, CDR2 FQNEAQ (reference sequence). The ends were cut back, 3 bases at V and 13 bases at J, with 13 bases in the middle. Of note for this clone: Its matching antigen is unknown.

The clonotype comes from a male donor in good health and CMV-seropositive. The chain employs TRBV7-9 and TRBJ2-1, with a possible D match to TRBD1 (6 bases). The source material was PBMCs. The CDR3 here is CASSFDRPEQFF. The DNA for the CDR3 is TGTGCCAGCAGCTTCGACAGGCCCGAACAGTTCTTC. Based on the CDR3 plus reference TRBV7-9 and TRBJ2-1, the full variable domain is DTGVSQNPRHKITKRGQNVTFRCDPISEHNRLYWYRQTLGQGPEFLTYFQNEAQLEKSRLLSDRFSAERPKGSFSTLEIQRTEQGDSAMYLCASSFDRPEQFFGPGTRLTVL.